The clone carrying this T cell receptor (beta chain) appeared many times. Trimming removed 2 bases from V and 1 base from J, with 12 bases in between. The CDR3 spans 15 residues. Looked up from germline, CDR1 is GTSNPN and CDR2 is SVGIG (reference sequence). This sample is drawn from a study of regulatory T cells in long-lasting Graves disease. The TCR beta library used iRepertoire HTBI primers with Arm-PCR amplification of CDR3. TCRdb fed the multiplex PCR reads into MiXCR, producing one record per CDR3 protein. The sample has approximately 470,000 distinct CDR3 sequences, 15% to 20% seen once. As for time point: newly diagnosed GD, antithyroid drugs for less than 3 months. The TCR library was made from RNA that had been extracted from PBMCs in TRIzol. Separately, the same data were catalogued under a study of T cells in Graves' hyperthyroidism and ophthalmopathy. That work states: Also found in blood were most expanded thyroid clonotypes above 0.001. From stable hyperthyroidism, ophthalmopathy was set apart by a 13 V-J model.

The sequence derives from a man between 35 and 55 years old with Graves disease. The sample was peripheral blood mononuclear cells (PBMCs), taken at new diagnosis, from a patient treated with antithyroid drugs. The chain has TRBV30 and TRBJ1-5, with D possibly matching TRBD1 (5 bases). The CDR3, as DNA: TGTGCCTGGAGTTATGGGGGTACAAGCAATCAGCCCCAGCATTTT. Translation: CAWSYGGTSNQPQHF. The complete variable domain, with remaining parts taken from reference TRBV30 and TRBJ1-5, reads SQTIHQWPATLVQPVGSPLSLECTVEGTSNPNLYWYRQAAGRGLQLLFYSVGIGQISSEVPQNLSASRPQDRQFILSSKKLLLSDSGFYLCAWSYGGTSNQPQHFGDGTRLSIL.